This T cell receptor beta chain was sequenced during a study of identical twins. From the 5' RACE reads, TCRdb called clonotypes with MiXCR, one entry per CDR3 protein. In the table there are a few hundred thousand distinct CDR3 sequences, under 12% of which are singletons. CDR3 length: 14 residues. The ends were cut back, 7 bases at V and 2 bases at J, with 15 bases in the middle. The germline gives CDR1 SNHLY, CDR2 FYNNEI. The sample comprised memory T cells sorted from blood. V is TRBV2 and J is TRBJ2-7; D is perhaps TRBD1 (6 bases). This TCR was sampled from a man between 50 and 59 years old in good health. The CDR3 sequence: CASTSLDRPYEQYF. The CDR3, as DNA: TGTGCCAGCACTAGCTTAGACAGGCCCTACGAGCAGTACTTC.